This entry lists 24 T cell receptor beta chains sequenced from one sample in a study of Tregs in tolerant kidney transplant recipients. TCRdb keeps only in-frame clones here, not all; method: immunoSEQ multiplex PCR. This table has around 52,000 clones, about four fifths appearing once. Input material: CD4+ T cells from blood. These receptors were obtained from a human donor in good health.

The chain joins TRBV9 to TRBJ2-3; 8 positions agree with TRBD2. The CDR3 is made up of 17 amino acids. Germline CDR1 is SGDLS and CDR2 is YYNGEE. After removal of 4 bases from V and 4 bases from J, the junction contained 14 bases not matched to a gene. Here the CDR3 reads CASSPSGVAGFADTQYF. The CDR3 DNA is TGTGCCAGCAGCCCCTCGGGAGTAGCGGGGTTCGCAGATACGCAGTATTTT.

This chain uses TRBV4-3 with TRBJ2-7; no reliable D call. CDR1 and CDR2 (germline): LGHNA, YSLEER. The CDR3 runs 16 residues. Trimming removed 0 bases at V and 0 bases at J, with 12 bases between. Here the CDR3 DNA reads TGCGCCAGCAGCCAAGAACTATTGGCAGGCTCCTACGAGCAGTACTTC. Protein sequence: CASSQELLAGSYEQYF.

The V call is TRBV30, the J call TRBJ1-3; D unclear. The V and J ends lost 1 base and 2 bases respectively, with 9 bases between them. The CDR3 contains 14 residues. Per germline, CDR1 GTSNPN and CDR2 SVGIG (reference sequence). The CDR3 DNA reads TGTGCCTGGAGTGCCCTGACGACTGGAAACACCATATATTTT. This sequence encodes CAWSALTTGNTIYF.

The CDR3 loop reads CASSERGEYGYTF. DNA of the CDR3: TGTGCCAGCAGTGAAAGGGGAGAGTATGGCTACACCTTC. This rearrangement joins TRBV6-1 to TRBJ1-2; tentative D call: TRBD1 (5 bases). V was trimmed by 2 bases and J by 5 bases, leaving 9 bases between them. Germline assignment: CDR1 MNHNS and CDR2 SASEGT. This CDR3 has 13 residues.

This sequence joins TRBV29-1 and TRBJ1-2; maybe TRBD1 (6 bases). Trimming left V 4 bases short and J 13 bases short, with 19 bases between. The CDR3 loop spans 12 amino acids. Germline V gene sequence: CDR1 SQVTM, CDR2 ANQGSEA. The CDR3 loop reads CSVAVLQGISTF. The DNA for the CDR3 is TGCAGCGTTGCGGTACTACAGGGCATTAGCACCTTC.

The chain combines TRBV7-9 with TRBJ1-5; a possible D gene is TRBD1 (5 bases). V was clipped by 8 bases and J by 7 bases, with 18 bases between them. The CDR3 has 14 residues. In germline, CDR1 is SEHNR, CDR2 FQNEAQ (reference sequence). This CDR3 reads CASQHQGLGQPQHF. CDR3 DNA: TGTGCCAGCCAGCATCAGGGATTGGGGCAGCCCCAGCATTTT.

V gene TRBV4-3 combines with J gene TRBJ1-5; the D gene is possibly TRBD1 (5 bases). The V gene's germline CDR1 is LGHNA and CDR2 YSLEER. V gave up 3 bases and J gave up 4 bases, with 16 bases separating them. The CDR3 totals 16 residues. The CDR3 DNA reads TGCGCCAGCAGCCACGCCGCGGGGGTGGAGAATCAGCCCCAGCATTTT. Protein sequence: CASSHAAGVENQPQHF.

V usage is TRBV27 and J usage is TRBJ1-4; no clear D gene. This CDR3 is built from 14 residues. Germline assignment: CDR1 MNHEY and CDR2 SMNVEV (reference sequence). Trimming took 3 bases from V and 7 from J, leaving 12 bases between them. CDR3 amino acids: CASSFSPWGEKLFF. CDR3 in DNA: TGTGCCAGCAGTTTTTCCCCATGGGGTGAAAAACTGTTTTTT. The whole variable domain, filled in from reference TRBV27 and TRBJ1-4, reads EAQVTQNPRYLITVTGKKLTVTCSQNMNHEYMSWYRQDPGLGLRQIYYSMNVEVTDKGDVPEGYKVSRKEKRNFPLILESPSPNQTSLYFCASSFSPWGEKLFFGSGTQLSVL.

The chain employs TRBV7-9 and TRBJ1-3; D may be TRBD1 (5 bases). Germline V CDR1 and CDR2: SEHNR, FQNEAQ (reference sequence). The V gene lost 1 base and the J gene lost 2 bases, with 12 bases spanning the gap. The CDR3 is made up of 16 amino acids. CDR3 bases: TGTGCCAGCAGCTTAGGTCAGGGTGGCACTGGAAACACCATATATTTT. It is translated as CASSLGQGGTGNTIYF.

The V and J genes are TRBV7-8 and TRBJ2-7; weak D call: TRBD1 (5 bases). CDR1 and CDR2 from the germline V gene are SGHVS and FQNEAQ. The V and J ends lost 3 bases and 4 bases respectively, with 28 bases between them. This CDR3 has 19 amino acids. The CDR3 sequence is CASSLERGVGRTTPYEQYF. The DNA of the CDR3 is TGTGCCAGCAGCTTGGAAAGGGGTGTAGGACGGACAACGCCTTACGAGCAGTACTTC. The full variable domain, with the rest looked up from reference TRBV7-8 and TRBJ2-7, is GAGVSQSPRYKVAKRGQDVALRCDPISGHVSLFWYQQALGQGPEFLTYFQNEAQLDKSGLPSDRFFAERPEGSVSTLKIQRTQQEDSAVYLCASSLERGVGRTTPYEQYFGPGTRLTVT.

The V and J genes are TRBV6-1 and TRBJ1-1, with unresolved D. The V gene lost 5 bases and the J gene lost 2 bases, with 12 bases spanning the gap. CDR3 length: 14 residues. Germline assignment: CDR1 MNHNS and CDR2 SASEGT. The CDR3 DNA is TGTGCCAGCAGTCGGACCTACAGTAACACTGAAGCTTTCTTT. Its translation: CASSRTYSNTEAFF.

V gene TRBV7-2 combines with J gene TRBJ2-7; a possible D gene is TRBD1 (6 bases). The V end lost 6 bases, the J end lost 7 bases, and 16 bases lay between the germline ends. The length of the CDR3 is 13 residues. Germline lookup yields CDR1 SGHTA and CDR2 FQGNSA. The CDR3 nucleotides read TGTGCCAGCAGTCTAATTACAGGGTTGGAGCAGTACTTC. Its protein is CASSLITGLEQYF.

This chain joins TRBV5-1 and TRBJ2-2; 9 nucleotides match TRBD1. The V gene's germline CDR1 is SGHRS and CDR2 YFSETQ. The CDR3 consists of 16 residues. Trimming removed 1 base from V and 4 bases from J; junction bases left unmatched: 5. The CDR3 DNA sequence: TGCGCCAGCAGCTTGTATGGGACAGGGAGCACCGGGGAGCTGTTTTTT. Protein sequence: CASSLYGTGSTGELFF.

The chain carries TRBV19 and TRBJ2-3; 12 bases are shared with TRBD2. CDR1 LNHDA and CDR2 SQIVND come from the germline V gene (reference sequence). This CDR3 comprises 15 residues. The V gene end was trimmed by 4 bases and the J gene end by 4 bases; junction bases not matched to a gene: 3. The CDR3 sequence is CASSTTSGSPDTQYF. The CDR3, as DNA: TGTGCCAGTAGTACGACTAGCGGGAGCCCAGATACGCAGTATTTT.

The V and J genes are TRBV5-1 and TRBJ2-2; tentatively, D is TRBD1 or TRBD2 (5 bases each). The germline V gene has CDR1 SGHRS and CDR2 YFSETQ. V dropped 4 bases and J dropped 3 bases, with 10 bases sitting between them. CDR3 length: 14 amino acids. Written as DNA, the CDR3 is TGCGCCAGCAGCCCTGGGACGGACACCGGGGAGCTGTTTTTT. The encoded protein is CASSPGTDTGELFF.

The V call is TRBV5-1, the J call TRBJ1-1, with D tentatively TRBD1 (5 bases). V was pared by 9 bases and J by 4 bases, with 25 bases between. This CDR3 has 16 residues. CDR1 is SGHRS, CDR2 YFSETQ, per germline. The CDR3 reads CATTATAGAVGTEAFF. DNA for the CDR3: TGCGCCACCACTGCCACCGCCGGGGCAGTCGGCACTGAAGCTTTCTTT. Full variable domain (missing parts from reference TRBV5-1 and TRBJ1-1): KAGVTQTPRYLIKTRGQQVTLSCSPISGHRSVSWYQQTPGQGLQFLFEYFSETQRNKGNFPGRFSGRQFSNSRSEMNVSTLELGDSALYLCATTATAGAVGTEAFFGQGTRLTVV.

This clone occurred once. CDR3 residues: CASSPPLGPEAFF. The CDR3 bases are TGTGCCAGCAGTCCACCCTTGGGGCCTGAAGCTTTCTTT. This chain uses TRBV28 with TRBJ1-1; possible D gene TRBD1, 5 bases. Trimming cost V 5 bases and J 6 bases, with 13 bases left between them. CDR1 is MDHEN, CDR2 SYDVKM, per germline. CDR3 length equals 13 residues.

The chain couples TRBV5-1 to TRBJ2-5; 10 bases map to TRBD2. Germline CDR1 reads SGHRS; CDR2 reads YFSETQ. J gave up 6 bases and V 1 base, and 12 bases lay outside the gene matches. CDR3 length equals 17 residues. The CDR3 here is CASSLTPSGSASQTQYF. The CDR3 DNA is TGCGCCAGCAGCTTGACTCCTAGCGGGAGTGCGAGCCAGACCCAGTACTTC.

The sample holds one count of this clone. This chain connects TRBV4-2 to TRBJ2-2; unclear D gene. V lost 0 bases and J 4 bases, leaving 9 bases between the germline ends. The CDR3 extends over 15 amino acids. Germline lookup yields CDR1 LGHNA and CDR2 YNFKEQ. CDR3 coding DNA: TGTGCCAGCAGCCAAGACTTGCATCTCACCGGGGAGCTGTTTTTT. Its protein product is CASSQDLHLTGELFF.

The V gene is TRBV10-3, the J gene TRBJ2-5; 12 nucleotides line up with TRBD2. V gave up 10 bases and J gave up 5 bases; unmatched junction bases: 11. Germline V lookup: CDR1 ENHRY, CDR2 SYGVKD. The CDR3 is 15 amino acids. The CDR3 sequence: CATQTQTSGSETQYF. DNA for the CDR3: TGTGCCACCCAAACCCAGACTAGCGGGAGTGAGACCCAGTACTTC.

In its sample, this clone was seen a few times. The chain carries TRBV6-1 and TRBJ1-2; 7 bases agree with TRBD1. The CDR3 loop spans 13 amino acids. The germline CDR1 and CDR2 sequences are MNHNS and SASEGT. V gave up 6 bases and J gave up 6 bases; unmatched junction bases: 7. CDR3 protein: CASRIGQVDGYTF. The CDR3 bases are TGTGCCAGCAGAATCGGACAGGTTGATGGCTACACCTTC.

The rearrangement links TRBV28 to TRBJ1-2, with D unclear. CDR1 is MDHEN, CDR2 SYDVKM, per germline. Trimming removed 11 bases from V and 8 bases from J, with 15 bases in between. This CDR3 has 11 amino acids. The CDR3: CAVPSLPGYTF. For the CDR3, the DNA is TGTGCCGTCCCGTCCCTCCCCGGCTACACCTTC.

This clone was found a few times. CDR3 residues: CASSEVRGLSGNTIYF. As DNA, the CDR3 is TGTGCCAGCAGTGAAGTTCGGGGGCTCTCTGGAAACACCATATATTTT. V gene TRBV6-1 combines with J gene TRBJ1-3; D perhaps matches TRBD1 (6 bases). The ends were cut back, 1 base at V and 0 bases at J, with 10 bases in the middle. The V gene's germline CDR1 is MNHNS and CDR2 SASEGT. The CDR3 loop spans 16 amino acids.

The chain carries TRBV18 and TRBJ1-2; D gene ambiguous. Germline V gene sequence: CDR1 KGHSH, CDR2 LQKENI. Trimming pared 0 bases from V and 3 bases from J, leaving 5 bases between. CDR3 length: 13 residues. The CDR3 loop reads CASSPPSYYGYTF. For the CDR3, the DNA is TGTGCCAGCTCACCACCCTCCTACTATGGCTACACCTTC.